This TCR beta chain came from a study of control samples from healthy donors and cancer patients. The sample holds a few counts of this clone. The data were produced by immunoSEQ multiplex PCR, yet TCRdb's version contains in-frame clones alone and is incomplete. Of roughly 400,000 clones in the sample, about nine tenths are singletons; the top ten hold 5.5% to 8%. The specimen sequenced was PBMCs. The sequence was collected from a man in his forties or fifties with head and neck cancer.

CDR3 in amino acids: CASSLVGTGTAVFNEQFF. Written as DNA, the CDR3 is TGCGCCAGCAGCTTGGTGGGTACAGGGACCGCAGTCTTCAATGAGCAGTTCTTC. This chain connects TRBV5-1 to TRBJ2-1; tentative D call: TRBD1 (6 bases). V lost 0 bases and J 6 bases, leaving 22 bases between the germline ends. This CDR3 region has 18 residues. Germline V gene lookup returns CDR1 SGHRS and CDR2 YFSETQ.